The rows below give T cell receptor beta chains drawn from one sample of a study of blood T cell repertoires in COVID-19. Data came from immunoSEQ multiplex PCR; TCRdb stores just in-frame clones and leaves some out. The table has around 110,000 clones, less than 90% seen once. Sequenced sample: peripheral blood. These receptors were obtained from a human donor in a cohort sampled during active COVID-19. Both conserved end residues are part of each CDR3. The D gene is left open where the match is weak. A clone size is listed for some rows: how often the clone was seen (once, few, many), or a class if it is expanded.

j_call,v_call,clone_size,d_call,cdr3_nt,cdr3_aa
TRBJ2-1,TRBV27,NA,TRBD1,TGTGCCAGCGGCCGGGACAGGGCCTACAATGAGCAGTTCTTC,CASGRDRAYNEQFF
TRBJ2-1,TRBV12-3/TRBV12-4,NA,TRBD1,TGTGCCAGCAGCCCGACAGGGTTCAATGAGCAGTTCTTC,CASSPTGFNEQFF
TRBJ1-2,TRBV25-1,NA,TRBD1,TGTGCCAGCAGTGCCTCCGAAACAGGGGTAAGAGGCTACACCTTC,CASSASETGVRGYTF
TRBJ2-1,TRBV5-1,NA,NA,TGCGCCAGCAGCTTGGCCTTTTCGAATGAGCAGTTCTTC,CASSLAFSNEQFF
TRBJ1-2,TRBV12-3/TRBV12-4,NA,NA,TGTGCCAGCAGCACCAGGGATGGCTACACCTTC,CASSTRDGYTF
TRBJ1-1,TRBV11-2,NA,NA,TGTGCCAGCAGCCGCGACAGGAACACTGAAGCTTTCTTT,CASSRDRNTEAFF
TRBJ2-5,TRBV7-2,once,NA,TGTGCCAGCAGCTTATCCAGGCACCAAGAGACCCAGTACTTC,CASSLSRHQETQYF
TRBJ1-2,TRBV3-1/TRBV3-2,NA,TRBD1,TGTGCCAGCAGCGCGCCGGGACAGGGGTCTGGCTACACCTTC,CASSAPGQGSGYTF
TRBJ2-3,TRBV5-1,once,TRBD2,TGCGCCAGCAGCCCACTAGCGGGAGAAGATACGCAGTATTTT,CASSPLAGEDTQYF
TRBJ2-3,TRBV18,NA,NA,TGTGCCAGCTCACTCGGGGGAAGGGGCACAGATACGCAGTATTTT,CASSLGGRGTDTQYF
TRBJ1-1,TRBV2,NA,TRBD1,TGTGCCAGCCTGAGGGACAGGGGCGTTAACACTGAAGCTTTCTTT,CASLRDRGVNTEAFF
TRBJ1-2,TRBV6-2/TRBV6-3,NA,TRBD1,TGTGCCAGCAGTCCACAGGGGAACTATGGCTACACCTTC,CASSPQGNYGYTF
TRBJ2-3,TRBV5-1,NA,NA,TGCGCCAGCAGCTTTCATTCCCCGGTCGCCGGGGTGGATACGCAGTATTTT,CASSFHSPVAGVDTQYF
TRBJ2-5,TRBV19,NA,NA,TGTGCCAGTAGTTACCGGACAGCCCAAGAGACCCAGTACTTC,CASSYRTAQETQYF
TRBJ2-2,TRBV10-3,NA,NA,TGTGCCACCCTAGGCGGGATGGACACCGGGGAGCTGTTTTTT,CATLGGMDTGELFF
TRBJ2-7,TRBV12-3/TRBV12-4,NA,NA,TGTGCCAGCAGTGTTGACAGGAACTACGAGCAGTACTTC,CASSVDRNYEQYF
TRBJ2-5,TRBV2,NA,TRBD1,TGTGCCACCACCACAGGGGGAGAGACCCAGTACTTC,CATTTGGETQYF
TRBJ2-6,TRBV7-2,NA,NA,TGTGCCAGCATCCAAAACTCTGGGGCCAACGTCCTGACTTTC,CASIQNSGANVLTF
TRBJ2-1,TRBV13,NA,TRBD2,TGTGCCAGCAGCTTAAGCGGAGGGTTAGCGGGACAAACGTTCTTC,CASSLSGGLAGQTFF
TRBJ1-2,TRBV5-5,NA,NA,TGTGCCAGCAGCCTTATCGGGATAGCATATGGCTACACCTTC,CASSLIGIAYGYTF
TRBJ2-3,TRBV9,NA,TRBD2,TGTGCCAGCAGCGTAGCGGGAGGGCCAGGAGATACGCAGTATTTT,CASSVAGGPGDTQYF
TRBJ2-7,TRBV19,NA,TRBD1,TGTGCCAGTAGTTCAGGCTCCGGGACAGTCACCTACGAGCAGTACTTC,CASSSGSGTVTYEQYF
TRBJ2-3,TRBV29-1,NA,NA,TGCAGCGTCGCAGTTGGCTCGGGGGGCACAGATACGCAGTATTTT,CSVAVGSGGTDTQYF
TRBJ1-2,TRBV4-3,NA,NA,TGCGCCAGCAGCCTCGGGACACCCAGAGGAGCTAACTATGGCTACACCTTC,CASSLGTPRGANYGYTF